The 28 T cell receptor beta chains given below trace back to one sample, sequenced in a study of OX40 agonist ivuxolimab in advanced cancers. Sequencing used immunoSEQ multiplex PCR; TCRdb keeps in-frame clones, though not all of them. This table has about 35,000 clones, 80% to 85% appearing once. The material was CD4+ or CD8+ T cells sorted from blood, obtained in a trial of the OX40 agonist ivuxolimab. Receptors were obtained from an adult with an advanced solid tumor such as melanoma, head and neck, liver or kidney cancer.

This clone has a handful of counts. V gene TRBV28 combines with J gene TRBJ2-5; perhaps TRBD1 as D (6 bases). Germline CDR1 MDHEN, CDR2 SYDVKM. V lost 5 bases and J 10 bases, leaving 14 bases between the germline ends. The CDR3 runs to 12 residues. Written as DNA, the CDR3 is TGTGCCAGCAGTGCCATAACAGGGAGCCAGTACTTC. Protein: CASSAITGSQYF.

With regard to this clone: Sequence at one end of the junction differs from germline and may be a read error. The DNA for the CDR3 is TGTGCCAGCAGCTTTGGACTAGCGGCTTACGAGCAGTACTTC. Its protein is CASSFGLAAYEQYF. The V gene is TRBV5-3, the J gene TRBJ2-7, with 10 bases fitting TRBD2. TRBV5-3 carries the ORF label, with uncertain function. The CDR3 totals 14 residues.

The chain carries TRBV28 and TRBJ1-4; D remains ambiguous. CDR1 and CDR2 (germline): MDHEN, SYDVKM. V was clipped by 10 bases and J by 1 base, with 16 bases between them. The CDR3 extends over 15 amino acids. The DNA of the CDR3 is TGTGCCACCTTAATTTCTGACCTAACTAATGAAAAACTGTTTTTT. It codes for CATLISDLTNEKLFF. The full variable domain, rest sourced from reference TRBV28 and TRBJ1-4, is DVKVTQSSRYLVKRTGEKVFLECVQDMDHENMFWYRQDPGLGLRLIYFSYDVKMKEKGDIPEGYSVSREKKERFSLILESASTNQTSMYLCATLISDLTNEKLFFGSGTQLSVL.

The chain uses TRBV5-4 and TRBJ1-2, with D uncertain. The CDR3 loop spans 15 amino acids. CDR1 is SGHNT, CDR2 YYREEE, per germline (reference sequence). Trimming shortened V by 3 bases and J by 7 bases, and 19 bases separated the two germline ends. The CDR3 reads CASSSLLEGPGGYTF. The CDR3 region has the DNA TGTGCCAGCAGCTCCCTCCTTGAAGGTCCCGGTGGCTACACCTTC.

This clone has just one count. V gene TRBV19 combines with J gene TRBJ2-7, with 7 positions matching TRBD2. Germline CDR1 reads LNHDA; CDR2 reads SQIVND (reference sequence). The CDR3 length is 12 residues. The J segment lost 7 bases and the V segment lost 5 bases, leaving 5 bases of the junction unmatched. CDR3 protein: CASSFLGGEQYF. CDR3 sequence (DNA): TGTGCCAGTAGTTTCCTGGGAGGGGAGCAGTACTTC.

The gene calls are TRBV5-6 and TRBJ1-4; D is possibly TRBD1 (5 bases). This CDR3 contains 19 residues. V was clipped by 2 bases and J by 2 bases, with 22 bases between them. The germline CDR1 and CDR2 sequences are SGHDT and YYEEEE. CDR3 sequence reads: CASSFRDSWGGGTNEKLFF. CDR3 sequence (DNA): TGTGCCAGCAGCTTCCGGGACTCATGGGGTGGTGGGACTAATGAAAAACTGTTTTTT.

The rearrangement joins TRBV9 to TRBJ1-1; the D is unclear. V dropped 0 bases and J dropped 1 base, with 7 bases sitting between them. The V gene's germline CDR1 is SGDLS and CDR2 YYNGEE. CDR3 length: 14 amino acids. The CDR3 sequence: CASSVGGSNTEAFF. The DNA of the CDR3 is TGTGCCAGCAGCGTAGGAGGGTCGAACACTGAAGCTTTCTTT.

This clone has only a few counts. The chain employs TRBV28 and TRBJ2-7, with D maybe TRBD2 (6 bases). This CDR3 is built from 13 residues. The germline V gene has CDR1 MDHEN and CDR2 SYDVKM. V shed 1 base and J shed 6 bases, with 10 bases lying between them. The CDR3 DNA reads as TGTGCCAGCAGTTTATTCGGAGGGTCCGAGCAGTACTTC. Translated, it gives CASSLFGGSEQYF.

The chain recombines TRBV4-3 with TRBJ1-2, with a possible D match to TRBD1 (5 bases). Trimming pared 4 bases from V and 5 bases from J, leaving 17 bases between. The length of the CDR3 is 15 residues. In germline, CDR1 is LGHNA, CDR2 YSLEER. CDR3 DNA: TGCGCCAGCAGCCCAGGGCGAACCTCATTGTATGGCTACACCTTC. Protein product: CASSPGRTSLYGYTF.

The count of this clone is one. The chain has TRBV9 and TRBJ2-1; no reliable D call. The CDR3 extends over 16 amino acids. Trimming took 0 bases from V and 2 from J, leaving 12 bases between them. CDR1 and CDR2 from the germline V gene are SGDLS and YYNGEE. The CDR3 coding sequence is TGTGCCAGCAGCGTAGAAGGCGGATACACCTACAATGAGCAGTTCTTC. Residues: CASSVEGGYTYNEQFF.

The V call is TRBV4-2, the J call TRBJ2-1; 13 bases are a match to TRBD2. V dropped 2 bases and J dropped 8; count of bases not matched to a gene: 6. From germline, CDR1 is LGHNA and CDR2 YNFKEQ. This CDR3 contains 16 residues. CDR3 region: CASSQLTSGGEDEQFF. The CDR3 DNA is TGTGCCAGCAGCCAACTTACTAGCGGGGGGGAAGATGAGCAGTTCTTC.

The chain recombines TRBV9 with TRBJ2-5, with 11 bases lining up with TRBD2. V was clipped by 2 bases and J by 3 bases; unmatched bases: 0. CDR1 and CDR2 (germline): SGDLS, YYNGEE. CDR3 length: 14 residues. The CDR3 DNA reads TGTGCCAGCAGCGTTAGCGGGGGGGAAGAGACCCAGTACTTC. Its protein is CASSVSGGEETQYF.

This clone has just one count. The J gene is TRBJ2-1, the V gene TRBV9; 12 bases line up with TRBD2. V gave up 3 bases and J gave up 10 bases; unmatched junction bases: 5. From germline, CDR1 is SGDLS and CDR2 YYNGEE. The CDR3 runs 14 residues. CDR3 sequence reads: CASSAGLAGSEQFF. The CDR3 DNA reads as TGTGCCAGCAGCGCGGGACTAGCGGGCTCGGAGCAGTTCTTC.

This chain connects TRBV19 to TRBJ2-1, with D hard to call. The germline V and J ends were trimmed by 7 bases and 1 base, with 2 bases remaining between them. This CDR3 has 11 residues. From germline, CDR1 is LNHDA and CDR2 SQIVND (reference sequence). The CDR3 protein is CASKSYNEQFF. In nucleotides, the CDR3 is TGTGCCAGTAAGTCCTACAATGAGCAGTTCTTC.

The chain is built from TRBV5-6 and TRBJ2-7, with D unresolved. Germline V gene lookup returns CDR1 SGHDT and CDR2 YYEEEE. The CDR3 has 14 residues. Trimming shortened V by 1 base and J by 1 base, and 9 bases separated the two germline ends. In DNA, the CDR3 is TGTGCCAGCAGCTTGATTTCCGGGTCCTACGAGCAGTACTTC. This sequence encodes CASSLISGSYEQYF.

The gene calls are TRBV7-6 and TRBJ1-2, with 9 bases aligning to TRBD1. The CDR3 is 15 amino acids. V was pared by 5 bases and J by 5 bases, with 9 bases of the junction left unmatched. Germline CDR1 is SGHVS and CDR2 is FNYEAQ. The CDR3 bases are TGTGCCAGCAGCCCGGAAGAGACAGGGGGGTATGGCTACACCTTC. Translation gives CASSPEETGGYGYTF.

The J gene is TRBJ2-1, the V gene TRBV5-1; 7 bases align to TRBD1. CDR1 is SGHRS, CDR2 YFSETQ, per germline. J was trimmed by 0 bases and V by 5 bases; bases with no gene match: 2. The CDR3 has 14 residues. As DNA, the CDR3 is TGCGCCAGCAGAGGGACAGCCTCCTACAATGAGCAGTTCTTC. This gives the protein CASRGTASYNEQFF.

This chain connects TRBV6-1 to TRBJ2-1; weak D call: TRBD2 (6 bases). Germline V gene data show CDR1 as MNHNS and CDR2 as SASEGT. The ends were cut back, 1 base at V and 7 bases at J, with 14 bases in the middle. CDR3 length equals 15 residues. The CDR3 is CASSEEDGSGNEQFF. CDR3 nucleotides: TGTGCCAGCAGTGAAGAAGACGGGAGTGGGAATGAGCAGTTCTTC.

This rearrangement joins TRBV4-2 to TRBJ1-1; a weak D match, TRBD1 (6 bases). In germline, CDR1 is LGHNA, CDR2 YNFKEQ. This CDR3 spans 15 amino acids. V lost 4 bases, J lost 0 bases, and 12 bases lay in between. CDR3 nucleotide sequence: TGTGCCAGCAGCCTCGGACAGCTCATGAACACTGAAGCTTTCTTT. Translated: CASSLGQLMNTEAFF.

The chain carries TRBV5-1 and TRBJ2-5; TRBD2 matches at 14 bases. J gave up 2 bases and V 0 bases, and 3 bases lay outside the gene matches. The germline V gene encodes CDR1 SGHRS and CDR2 YFSETQ. The CDR3 length is 17 residues. Written as DNA, the CDR3 is TGCGCCAGCAGCTTGGTGGGACTAGCGGGGGATCAAGAGACCCAGTACTTC. It specifies CASSLVGLAGDQETQYF.

This chain uses TRBV29-1 with TRBJ2-3; 11 positions match TRBD2. Germline V gene sequence: CDR1 SQVTM, CDR2 ANQGSEA. Trimming removed 4 bases from V and 1 base from J; junction bases left unmatched: 10. The length of the CDR3 is 17 residues. The CDR3 reads CSVVGLAEPGGTDTQYF. In DNA, the CDR3 is TGCAGCGTTGTGGGACTAGCGGAACCCGGAGGCACAGATACGCAGTATTTT.

Within the sample, this clone is large. This sample includes further DNA sequences coding for the same CDR3. The chain recombines TRBV4-2 with TRBJ2-1; unclear D gene. The germline V and J ends were trimmed by 1 base and 7 bases, with 2 bases remaining between them. CDR3 length: 11 residues. Germline-derived CDR1 and CDR2 are LGHNA and YNFKEQ. CDR3 nucleotides: TGTGCCAGCAGCCAAGTGAATGAGCAGTTCTTC. The encoded protein is CASSQVNEQFF.

This chain connects TRBV7-2 to TRBJ2-7; possibly TRBD1 for D (5 bases). V was cut by 1 base and J by 2 bases, with 12 bases left in between. CDR1 and CDR2 (germline): SGHTA, FQGNSA. The CDR3 covers 15 residues. The CDR3 coding sequence is TGTGCCAGCAGCTTAGGGGGCGGTGCGGCCTACGAGCAGTACTTC. It yields the protein CASSLGGGAAYEQYF.

The chain uses TRBV7-9 and TRBJ1-6; perhaps TRBD1 as D (5 bases). Trimming removed 5 bases from V and 9 bases from J, with 11 bases in between. The CDR3 is 13 amino acids. Germline V gene data show CDR1 as SEHNR and CDR2 as FQNEAQ (reference sequence). The CDR3 loop reads CASSQHGGSPLHF. DNA of the CDR3: TGTGCCAGCAGCCAGCACGGGGGTTCACCCCTCCACTTT.

This clone was recorded a few times. V is TRBV6-1 and J is TRBJ1-1; D call uncertain. CDR1 MNHNS and CDR2 SASEGT come from the germline V gene. The CDR3 runs 10 residues. Trimming took off 6 bases at V and 6 bases at J, with 5 bases between the two ends. CDR3 in amino acids: CASRRSEAFF. The CDR3 DNA is TGTGCCAGCAGAAGGTCTGAAGCTTTCTTT.

The J gene is TRBJ2-1, the V gene TRBV6-1, with 9 positions matching TRBD2. The junction had 12 bases not matched to a gene; V was cut back by 3 bases and J by 9 bases. Looked up from germline, CDR1 is MNHNS and CDR2 is SASEGT. The CDR3 runs to 16 residues. The CDR3: CASSEEEAGGMSEQFF. CDR3 nucleotides: TGTGCCAGCAGTGAGGAGGAAGCGGGAGGTATGAGTGAGCAGTTCTTC.

V and J are TRBV6-5 and TRBJ2-1; no reliable D call. The CDR3 totals 12 residues. Germline CDR1 MNHEY, CDR2 SVGAGI. Trimming pared 6 bases from V and 4 bases from J, leaving 7 bases between. The DNA for the CDR3 is TGTGCCAGCAGCACAAGGTACAATGAGCAGTTCTTC. It is translated as CASSTRYNEQFF.

The genes are TRBV6-6 and TRBJ2-7; TRBD1 aligns across 7 bases. The CDR3 has 16 amino acids. The V gene end was trimmed by 3 bases and the J gene end by 3 bases; junction bases not matched to a gene: 11. The V gene's germline CDR1 is MNHNY and CDR2 SVGAGI (reference sequence). The CDR3 sequence: CASSYLYGTESYEQYF. The CDR3, as DNA: TGTGCCAGCAGTTATCTTTACGGGACAGAGAGCTACGAGCAGTACTTC.